These T cell receptor beta chains were read from a single sample in a study of TIL therapy for anti-PD-1-resistant metastatic lung cancer. Sequencing used immunoSEQ multiplex PCR; TCRdb keeps in-frame clones, though not all of them. The table includes more than 20,000 clones, approximately 72% detected once. This sample comprised tumor tissue, obtained at baseline. The receptors come from a person aged 25 to 85 with non-small cell lung cancer. The CDR3 runs from the conserved cysteine through the conserved F or W. The order of the fields is J gene, clone size, V gene, D gene, CDR3 DNA, CDR3 protein. A D gene is named only where the DNA matches it firmly. Clone size is stated in some rows and not others, as once, few, many or a class when expanded.

>TRBJ2-7|.|TRBV7-2|.
TGTGCCAGCAGCTGGGACGGCGACGAGCAGTACTTC
CASSWDGDEQYF
>TRBJ1-2|.|TRBV6-5|TRBD1
TGTGCCAGCAGTTACTCTCAGGGGACAGATGGCTACACCTTC
CASSYSQGTDGYTF
>TRBJ2-2|.|TRBV5-1|.
TGCGCCAGCAGCTTGGAGGTTTACGGTCCTAACACCGGGGAGCTGTTTTTT
CASSLEVYGPNTGELFF
>TRBJ2-7|.|TRBV14|TRBD2
TGTGCCAGCAGCCAAGGACTCCGCGGGGGCTACGAGCAGTACTTC
CASSQGLRGGYEQYF
>TRBJ1-4|.|TRBV10-1|TRBD1
TGCGCCAGCAGTGAGGGACAGGCTAATGAAAAACTGTTTTTT
CASSEGQANEKLFF
>TRBJ2-7|few|TRBV5-6|.
TGTGCCAGCAGCGCCGGCATAAGGGCCTACGAGCAGTACTTC
CASSAGIRAYEQYF
>TRBJ1-1|.|TRBV30|.
TGTGCCTGGAGTGCGGGACAACGTTTCACTGAAGCTTTCTTT
CAWSAGQRFTEAFF
>TRBJ2-3|.|TRBV7-9|.
TGTGCCAGCAGCTTTGTTTCCAGCAACACAGATACGCAGTATTTT
CASSFVSSNTDTQYF
>TRBJ2-2|.|TRBV7-9|.
TGTGCCAGCAGCTCGCTACAGGGTGCCGGGGAGCTGTTTTTT
CASSSLQGAGELFF
>TRBJ2-1|few|TRBV5-4|.
TGTGCCAGCAGCTTACTACTAGAGCAGTTCTTC
CASSLLLEQFF